This TCR beta chain was profiled in a study of early stage breast cancer tumors. On the study more broadly: Invasive lobular carcinomas made up about 30% of the 12 ER+/PR+/HER2- tumors.

This clone was observed a few times. The germline gives CDR1 SGHNT, CDR2 YYREEE (reference sequence). The V and J ends lost 4 bases and 0 bases, in that order; junction bases with no gene match: 10. This CDR3 has 17 amino acids. Profiling relied on immunoSEQ multiplex PCR, and the TCRdb table lists in-frame clones only, not all of them. The repertoire holds 9,000 to 10,000 clones, with 64% as singletons. The source is a person between 60 and 69 years old with breast cancer. The sequenced sample was breast tumor tissue. The chain recombines TRBV5-4 with TRBJ2-1, with 7 positions matching TRBD2. CDR3 amino acids: CASSAARRGSSYNEQFF. CDR3 nucleotides: TGTGCCAGCAGCGCGGCAAGGCGGGGGAGCTCCTACAATGAGCAGTTCTTC.